The T cell receptor (beta chain) under discussion was sequenced for a study of T cells after posttransplantation cyclophosphamide. The study, taken as a whole, reports: TRB overlap between skin or GI tissue T cells and blood was limited. Later blood repertoires were often dominated by clones from the donor CD8+ memory compartment. Recipient CMV seropositivity and CMV reactivation strongly tracked TRB clonality.

With regard to this clone: The antigen is not known. A junction end diverges from the germline sequence, so it may reflect a read error.

The CDR3 runs 12 residues. Germline CDR1 MDHEN, CDR2 SYDVKM. Cyclophosphamide on days +3 and +4 followed busulfan-fludarabine conditioning and a marrow graft. The method was immunoSEQ multiplex PCR; TCRdb's version includes in-frame clones alone and lacks a portion of them. The sample holds fewer than 5,000 clones; over 80% are singletons and the top ten take roughly 6.2%. The chain recombines TRBV28 with TRBJ2-3; 7 bases line up with TRBD1. This specimen consisted of CD4+ T cells sorted from blood, obtained around 240 days after a stem cell transplant with posttransplant cyclophosphamide. This receptor was taken from a male patient between 25 and 39 years old who received an allogeneic stem cell transplant from a related donor, was CMV-positive, and had no GVHD. Some T cells may be transferred from the graft donor. The CDR3 DNA reads as TGTGCCATCCACACCGGGCAGGGACAGAACTTTTTT. Translating it yields CAIHTGQGQNFF.